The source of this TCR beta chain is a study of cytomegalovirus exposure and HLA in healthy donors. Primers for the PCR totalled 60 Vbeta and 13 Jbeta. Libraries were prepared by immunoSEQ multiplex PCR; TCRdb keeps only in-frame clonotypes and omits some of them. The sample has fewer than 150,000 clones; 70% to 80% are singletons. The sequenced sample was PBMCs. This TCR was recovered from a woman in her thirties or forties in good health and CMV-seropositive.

CDR3 sequence (DNA): TGTGCCAGCAGCGAAGGACAGGTCACAGATACGCAGTATTTT. It yields the protein CASSEGQVTDTQYF. The gene calls are TRBV13 and TRBJ2-3; 7 nucleotides agree with TRBD1. The junction had 4 bases not matched to a gene; V was cut back by 5 bases and J by 2 bases. In germline, CDR1 is PRHDT, CDR2 FYEKMQ (reference sequence). The CDR3 has 14 amino acids.